This record looks at one T cell receptor (beta chain) sequence and its context. The phenotype assigned to stem-like memory CD8+ T cells (TSTEM) was CCR7+ PD-1- TIGIT-. Libraries targeted TCR beta using 5' RACE with UMIs. TCRdb re-called the 5' RACE reads, yielding one record per CDR3 amino acid sequence without DNA. In all, the sample yields 9,900 or so distinct CDR3 sequences. The record originates from a study of human CD8 memory T cell subsets. Germline V CDR1 and CDR2: PRHDT, FYEKMQ (reference sequence). The CDR3 extends over 13 amino acids. The chain uses TRBV13 and TRBJ1-1; lacking DNA, the TRBD1 call made by TCRdb goes unchecked. The sequencing input was CD8+ stem-like memory T cells (TSCM and TCM) sorted from PBMCs. This sample's subset: stem-like memory CD8 T cells (TSTEM), CCR7+ PD-1- TIGIT-. This TCR was sampled from a human donor in good health. The CDR3 is CASSFSRGTEAFF.